The present T cell receptor beta chain was sequenced within a study of lymphopenia after photon versus proton radiotherapy. CDR1 is MNHEY, CDR2 SMNVEV, per germline (reference sequence). Deletions cut 3 bases from V and 8 bases from J, with 17 bases between. CDR3 length: 15 amino acids. Overall study results and limits: Only patients who died were analyzed for survival; proton advantage is unproven. After lymphocyte nadir, photon-treated repertoires showed oligoclonal expansion, especially CD8+ Temra. A bigger post-nadir fall in TCR diversity correlated inversely with survival time in deceased patients.

Method: immunoSEQ multiplex PCR; TCRdb's copy keeps in-frame clones and lacks some. This table has approximately 80,000 clones, about 86% appearing once. Only a few counts were recorded for this clone. The antigen is unknown. The receptor comes from a man between 60 and 75 years old with pancreatic cancer. The genes are TRBV27 and TRBJ2-1, with D perhaps matching TRBD2 (5 bases). This specimen was peripheral blood, taken from a patient treated with proton-based radiotherapy. CDR3 sequence: CASSFDGMRRDEQFF. The CDR3 bases are TGTGCCAGCAGTTTTGACGGGATGAGGAGAGATGAGCAGTTCTTC.